Below, 32 T cell receptor beta chains from the same sample are listed, as sequenced in a study of molecular identifiers for immune sequencing clone quantification. One entry per CDR3 protein results from TCRdb running MiXCR on the PCR reads. The sample shows more than 85,000 distinct CDR3 sequences, roughly 34% of them seen only once. The source material was naive CD8+ T cells from blood, with Jurkat cell RNA spiked in. As to subset: FACS-sorted CD8+CD4-CCR7+CD45RA+ naive T cells. These receptors originate from a human donor in good health. Some libraries in this study had Jurkat cell RNA spiked in.

The count of this clonotype is one. The chain employs TRBV4-1 and TRBJ2-5, with 9 nucleotides matching TRBD2. Germline-derived CDR1 and CDR2 are MGHRA and YSYEKL. V lost 1 base, J lost 7 bases, and 10 bases stayed unmatched. The CDR3 has 16 residues. CDR3 DNA: TGCGCCAGCAGCCAAGTGGGGCGGGAGGGCCACGCGACCCAGTACTTC. Translation: CASSQVGREGHATQYF.

Points on this clonotype: This may be a read error: a much more frequent sequence differs by one nucleotide. The chain joins TRBV25-1 to TRBJ2-5; perhaps D is TRBD1 or TRBD2 (5 bases each). The CDR3 is 16 amino acids. V was clipped by 7 bases and J by 0 bases, with 18 bases between them. Germline assignment: CDR1 MGHDK and CDR2 SYGVNS. CDR3 bases: TGTGCCAGCACCCCCCGGGGACCGTCTTACCAAGAGACCCAGTACTTC. As protein: CASTPRGPSYQETQYF.

In its sample, this clonotype was seen once. A much larger clone lies a single base off, so this may be a read error. The chain links TRBV4-1 to TRBJ2-7; D is possibly TRBD2 (6 bases). This CDR3 contains 14 residues. Germline V gene lookup returns CDR1 MGHRA and CDR2 YSYEKL. CDR3 protein: CATSHGGAYYEQYF. The CDR3 nucleotides are TGCGCCACCAGCCATGGAGGGGCTTACTACGAGCAGTACTTC.

Concerning this clonotype itself: A much larger clone differs by one base, so this may be a read error. In this CDR3 the conserved last residue, phenylalanine or tryptophan, is missing, so a read error is likely. The V gene is TRBV25-1, the J gene TRBJ2-5; TRBD1 aligns across 8 bases. V dropped 3 bases and J dropped 5; count of bases not matched to a gene: 11. Germline-derived CDR1 and CDR2 are MGHDK and SYGVNS. This CDR3 is built from 16 residues. The CDR3 sequence: CASSDRTDRGEETQYI. The CDR3 region has the DNA TGTGCCAGCAGTGACCGAACCGACAGGGGCGAGGAGACCCAGTACATC.

The V and J genes are TRBV27 and TRBJ2-7, with TRBD1 identical over 8 bases. This CDR3 is 13 amino acids long. V gave up 5 bases and J gave up 5 bases; unmatched junction bases: 5. Per germline, CDR1 MNHEY and CDR2 SMNVEV (reference sequence). The CDR3 DNA follows: TGTGCCAGCAGTCCTCAGGGGGCCCACGAGCAGTACTTC. It translates to CASSPQGAHEQYF.

This clonotype was picked up a small number of times. CDR3: CASSHRGLAGSKGELFF. The CDR3 DNA sequence: TGTGCCAGCAGCCACCGGGGACTAGCGGGCTCCAAGGGGGAGCTGTTTTTT. The gene calls are TRBV4-2 and TRBJ2-2; 12 nucleotides agree with TRBD2. V lost 3 bases, J lost 8 bases, and 10 bases stayed unmatched. The germline CDR1 and CDR2 sequences are LGHNA and YNFKEQ. This CDR3 region has 17 residues.

At least ten counts were recorded for this clonotype. The chain employs TRBV7-2 and TRBJ2-1, with D unresolved. Germline V gives CDR1 SGHTA, CDR2 FQGNSA. CDR3 length: 12 amino acids. Between the trimmed V and J ends, which lost 5 bases and 6 bases, there was a span of 8 bases. CDR3 loop: CASSNLFNEQFF. Written as DNA, the CDR3 is TGTGCCAGCAGCAACCTATTCAATGAGCAGTTCTTC.

This chain uses TRBV18 with TRBJ2-1, with D possibly being TRBD1 (5 bases). The CDR3 consists of 15 residues. Trimming pared 3 bases from V and 0 bases from J, leaving 9 bases between. Germline CDR1 reads KGHSH; CDR2 reads LQKENI. In nucleotides, the CDR3 is TGTGCCAGCTCACCCTACAGGAGCTCCTACAATGAGCAGTTCTTC. This encodes CASSPYRSSYNEQFF.

The rearrangement links TRBV4-1 to TRBJ2-1; 7 bases align to TRBD1. This CDR3 is 19 amino acids long. With 0 bases clipped from V and 1 base from J, the junction kept 12 bases outside the gene matches. Germline V CDR1 and CDR2: MGHRA, YSYEKL. CDR3 sequence (DNA): TGCGCCAGCAGCCAAGATTATGCAAACTCAGGGGGATCCTACAATGAGCAGTTCTTC. This encodes CASSQDYANSGGSYNEQFF.

This clonotype was detected many times. The chain uses TRBV7-2 and TRBJ2-1; 9 bases line up with TRBD2. The V segment lost 4 bases and the J segment 6 bases; nucleotides outside the gene matches: 4. Germline CDR1 reads SGHTA; CDR2 reads FQGNSA. This CDR3 spans 14 amino acids. The CDR3 coding sequence is TGTGCCAGCAGCTCGGGACTAGCTCCCAATGAGCAGTTCTTC. It encodes CASSSGLAPNEQFF.

This chain connects TRBV5-4 to TRBJ1-6, with a weak D call TRBD1 (6 bases). V lost 0 bases and J lost 11, with 15 bases in between. The CDR3 is 15 residues long. Looked up from germline, CDR1 is SGHNT and CDR2 is YYREEE (reference sequence). The CDR3 is CASSLGGRGRPPLHF. The DNA for the CDR3 is TGTGCCAGCAGCTTGGGGGGGAGGGGGAGGCCACCCCTCCACTTT.

This clonotype was counted a single time. A junction boundary mismatches the germline segment, possibly from a read error. The chain couples TRBV7-9 to TRBJ2-7, with TRBD1 as a possible D gene (6 bases). Looked up from germline, CDR1 is SEHNR and CDR2 is FQNEAQ (reference sequence). The CDR3 totals 13 residues. In nucleotides, the CDR3 is TGTGCCGGCAGCGTCCGGGACACCTACGAGCAGTACTTC. Its protein product is CAGSVRDTYEQYF.

About this clonotype: This may arise from a read error, as a much more abundant clone is one base away. V usage is TRBV12-3 or TRBV12-4 and J usage is TRBJ1-2; no firm D call. V was shortened by 3 bases and J by 6 bases, with 8 bases between the two germline ends. The CDR3 is made up of 12 amino acids. In DNA form, the CDR3 reads TGTGCCAGCAGTTTTGGCAACAATGGCTACACCTTC. Translation: CASSFGNNGYTF.

The CDR3: CASKITGTSYEQYF. The CDR3 nucleotides read TGTGCCAGCAAAATCACAGGGACCTCCTACGAGCAGTACTTC. V usage is TRBV6-5 and J usage is TRBJ2-7; TRBD1 is a possible D gene (6 bases). This CDR3 spans 14 amino acids. V dropped 7 bases and J dropped 0 bases, with 13 bases sitting between them. The germline gives CDR1 MNHEY, CDR2 SVGAGI.

This clonotype occurred a few times. Here the CDR3 reads CASNPTSGSQEPQYF. CDR3 in DNA: TGTGCCAGCAATCCGACTAGCGGGAGTCAGGAGCCCCAGTACTTC. V is TRBV12-3 or TRBV12-4 and J is TRBJ2-5; TRBD2 matches at 12 bases. The CDR3 extends over 15 amino acids. V lost 7 bases to trimming and J lost 9 bases; unmatched junction nucleotides: 12.

Comment on this clonotype: A junction boundary mismatches the germline segment, possibly from a read error. The chain links TRBV7-2 to TRBJ2-3; D ambiguous. Germline V gene lookup returns CDR1 SGHTA and CDR2 FQGNSA. This CDR3 has 17 residues. The CDR3 nucleotides are TGTGCCAGCAGCTTATTCCCTCCGAACCCCAGCACTGATACGCAGTATTTT. Residues: CASSLFPPNPSTDTQYF.

This clonotype was found once. The missing conserved phenylalanine or tryptophan at the end of this CDR3 makes a read error likely. V gene TRBV28 combines with J gene TRBJ2-7; 7 bases are a match to TRBD2. CDR3 length equals 14 residues. The junction had 8 bases not matched to a gene; V was cut back by 4 bases and J by 5 bases. CDR1 MDHEN and CDR2 SYDVKM come from the germline V gene. The CDR3 coding sequence is TGTGCCAGCAGTTCCCAATTTCGGGGGGACGAGCAGTACTCC. This encodes CASSSQFRGDEQYS.

Note on this clonotype: A much bigger clone sits one base away, suggesting this may be a read error. V gene TRBV7-3 combines with J gene TRBJ2-1; no firm D call. This CDR3 region has 13 residues. The V gene's germline CDR1 is SGHTA and CDR2 FQGTGA. DNA for the CDR3: TGTGCCAGCAGCTCCCGCCACGACAAAGAGCAGTTCTTC. Translating it yields CASSSRHDKEQFF. The entire variable domain, with the rest obtained from reference TRBV7-3 and TRBJ2-1, is as follows: GAGVSQTPSNKVTEKGKYVELRCDPISGHTALYWYRQSLGQGPEFLIYFQGTGAADDSGLPNDRFFAVRPEGSVSTLKIQRTERGDSAVYLCASSSRHDKEQFFGPGTRLTVL.

Concerning this clonotype: Given the absence of the conserved phenylalanine or tryptophan at the CDR3 end, a read error is likely. V is TRBV27 and J is TRBJ2-1, with D unresolved. The CDR3 runs to 14 residues. Trimming removed 6 bases from V and 3 bases from J, with 12 bases in between. In germline, CDR1 is MNHEY, CDR2 SMNVEV (reference sequence). The CDR3: CASSPATSYNEQFL. CDR3 bases: TGTGCCAGCAGCCCCGCCACGAGCTACAATGAGCAGTTCCTC.

This clonotype has a handful of counts. The rearrangement uses TRBV9 and TRBJ2-2; a possible D gene is TRBD2 (5 bases). CDR3 size: 16 residues. Trimming removed 6 bases from V and 0 bases from J, with 15 bases in between. The germline V gene has CDR1 SGDLS and CDR2 YYNGEE. CDR3 loop: CASTEEQSPNTGELFF. The CDR3 DNA sequence: TGTGCCAGCACGGAGGAACAGAGCCCGAACACCGGGGAGCTGTTTTTT.

Points on this clonotype: Possible read error: a much larger clone is one base away. This sequence joins TRBV7-8 and TRBJ2-7; D not resolved. The germline V gene encodes CDR1 SGHVS and CDR2 FQNEAQ. The CDR3 extends over 11 amino acids. The CDR3: CVSSFRYEQYF. Written as DNA, the CDR3 is TGTGTCAGCAGCTTCCGGTACGAGCAGTACTTC.

This clonotype has at least ten counts. The chain is built from TRBV5-1 and TRBJ1-5; D unresolved. V lost 5 bases and J 8 bases, leaving 14 bases between the germline ends. Per the germline V gene, CDR1 is SGHRS and CDR2 is YFSETQ. This CDR3 contains 13 residues. CDR3 nucleotide sequence: TGCGCCAGCAGGGAGGCCCCAAGGGAGCCCCAGCATTTT. Encoded protein: CASREAPREPQHF.

This clonotype was counted a single time. As the CDR3 is not closed by the conserved phenylalanine or tryptophan, this likely results from a read error. Because the CDR3's place on the DNA is in doubt, the DNA is left out and the CDR3 is given as listed by TCRdb. The J gene is TRBJ2-3, the V gene TRBV7-6; TRBD2, the table's D call, lacks a check against the DNA. Looked up from germline, CDR1 is SGHVS and CDR2 is FNYEAQ. The CDR3 is 17 amino acids long, termini counted. CDR3 loop: CASSSSSGRAHTDTQNL.

At least ten counts were recorded for this clonotype. The chain links TRBV4-3 to TRBJ2-7; D is perhaps TRBD2 (7 bases). The CDR3 totals 18 residues. Germline assignment: CDR1 LGHNA and CDR2 YSLEER. Trimming removed 3 bases from V and 4 bases from J, with 25 bases in between. CDR3 loop: CASSHQFLGGGKEYEQYF. The CDR3 DNA reads TGCGCCAGCAGCCATCAATTCCTAGGGGGAGGGAAGGAGTACGAGCAGTACTTC.

The sample holds a few counts of this clonotype. This chain links TRBV6-5 with TRBJ2-4, with 7 bases that match TRBD1. After removal of 7 bases from V and 0 bases from J, the junction contained 24 bases not matched to a gene. Germline V CDR1 and CDR2: MNHEY, SVGAGI. The CDR3 extends over 21 amino acids. The CDR3, as DNA: TGTGCCAGCATGCTAACCCTCGAACAGGGGTCCCGAGAGGTAGCCAAAAACATTCAGTACTTC. Protein sequence: CASMLTLEQGSREVAKNIQYF.

This clonotype appeared a few times. The chain is built from TRBV25-1 and TRBJ2-7; D ambiguous. The V and J ends lost 4 bases and 0 bases respectively, with 7 bases between them. The germline CDR1 and CDR2 sequences are MGHDK and SYGVNS. The CDR3 length is 13 residues. The CDR3 region is CASSVGNSYEQYF. The CDR3 coding sequence is TGTGCCAGCAGTGTAGGTAACTCCTACGAGCAGTACTTC.

In regard to this clonotype: This clone may be a read error of a much larger clone one base away. This rearrangement joins TRBV7-6 to TRBJ2-7; 9 nucleotides match TRBD1. Germline assignment: CDR1 SGHVS and CDR2 FNYEAQ. This CDR3 is 13 amino acids long. DNA of the CDR3: TGTGCCAGCAGCCGGACAGGGGCCCACGACCAGTACTTC. Protein sequence: CASSRTGAHDQYF.

This clonotype appeared many times. V and J are TRBV7-8 and TRBJ1-5; 8 bases align to TRBD1. J lost 6 bases, V lost 6 bases, and 10 bases had no gene match. From germline, CDR1 is SGHVS and CDR2 FQNEAQ. This CDR3 has 15 residues. The CDR3 DNA sequence: TGTGCCAGCAGTAGGTACAGGGGGACCAGTCAGCCCCAGCATTTT. Protein product: CASSRYRGTSQPQHF.

As for this clonotype: This could be a read error, since a much larger clone is one nucleotide away. The V gene is TRBV6-5, the J gene TRBJ2-7, with 10 nucleotides matching TRBD2. CDR1 MNHEY and CDR2 SVGAGI come from the germline V gene. The CDR3 covers 17 residues. The CDR3 loop is CASSYIPLAGGPYERYF. CDR3 nucleotides: TGTGCCAGCAGTTACATCCCTTTAGCGGGAGGACCCTACGAGCGGTACTTC.

Only a few counts were recorded for this clonotype. V usage is TRBV9 and J usage is TRBJ2-3; tentative D call: TRBD2 (5 bases). V lost 6 bases, J lost 4 bases, and 21 bases lay in between. The CDR3 length is 16 residues. CDR1 is SGDLS, CDR2 YYNGEE, per germline. CDR3 residues: CASTREGGRGSDTQYF. Here the CDR3 DNA reads TGTGCCAGCACCCGTGAGGGTGGTAGAGGCTCAGATACGCAGTATTTT.

About this clonotype: The junction departs from the called germline gene at one end, perhaps through a read error. The chain carries TRBV19 and TRBJ1-5; 7 nucleotides match TRBD1. The CDR3 is 15 amino acids. The germline V gene encodes CDR1 LNHDA and CDR2 SQIVND (reference sequence). The CDR3 loop is CAGGDSPYSNQPQQF. The CDR3 DNA reads TGTGCCGGGGGGGACAGCCCATATAGCAATCAGCCCCAGCAATTT.

This clonotype occurred once. This rearrangement joins TRBV12-3 or TRBV12-4 to TRBJ2-7; D not certain. This CDR3 contains 12 residues. Trimming took 7 bases from V and 5 from J, leaving 12 bases between them. The CDR3 reads CASTGRGDEQYF. CDR3 DNA sequence: TGTGCCAGCACGGGCAGAGGAGACGAGCAGTACTTC.